This TCR beta chain was profiled in a study of vaccination effects on CD4 cells after COVID-19. Overall study: ViraFEST expansion of antigen-specific CD4+ T cells with viral peptide pools preceded sequencing. The study's findings and limits: Convalescent patients were scarce in the study, and it lacked early post-infection timepoints.

In the case of this clone: The antigen remains unidentified.

Clones were read by immunoSEQ multiplex PCR, and TCRdb kept only the in-frame ones, dropping some. The sample lists about 50,000 clones; about 76% were seen once. Subsequent to roughly 10 days of culture, CD4+ T cells were isolated. A PCR test confirmed that the person had SARS-CoV-2 infection between March and December 2020. Vaccination of participants consisted of two doses of either the BNT162b2 or mRNA-1273 vaccine. Half the medium was swapped for IL-2 medium on days 3 and 7. Germline V gene data show CDR1 as MNHEY and CDR2 as SVGEGT. Trimming pared 0 bases from V and 4 bases from J, leaving 18 bases between. There are 17 residues in the CDR3.

The receptor's source is a human donor who had a prior SARS-CoV-2 infection. The starting material was CD4+ T cells from PBMCs cultured without peptide, obtained after COVID-19 vaccination. The gene calls are TRBV6-2 or TRBV6-3 and TRBJ1-1, with TRBD1 as a possible D gene (5 bases). This chain's CDR3 is CASSYSFGQGGTTEAFF. The CDR3 region has the DNA TGTGCCAGCAGTTACTCATTCGGGCAGGGTGGCACCACTGAAGCTTTCTTT.